A single sample is the source of the 8 T cell receptor beta chains below, sequenced in a study of blood T cells in healthy people across ages. A second about 7 to 11 cycle PCR used barcoded and J-beta primers. TCRdb called the 5' RACE reads again in MiXCR, with one record for every CDR3 protein. The table records about 680,000 distinct CDR3 sequences, more than 40% of them present only once. Material: blood. The receptors shown here come from a woman aged 60 to 75 in good health.

The chain carries TRBV7-2 and TRBJ2-7; D assignment may be TRBD1 or TRBD2 (5 bases each). The CDR3 sequence is 14 residues long. Germline CDR1 SGHTA, CDR2 FQGNSA. V gave up 3 bases and J gave up 3 bases, with 12 bases separating them. The CDR3 DNA reads TGTGCCAGCAGCTTCCGGGGCAGGGACTACGAGCAGTACTTC. Amino acids: CASSFRGRDYEQYF.

The chain employs TRBV6-6 and TRBJ2-5; TRBD1 agrees at 9 bases. V trimming: 6 bases; J trimming: 12 bases; junction bases outside the gene matches: 8. Per the germline V gene, CDR1 is MNHNY and CDR2 is SVGAGI (reference sequence). The CDR3 runs 12 residues. In DNA, the CDR3 is TGTGCCAGCAGCCCGCGGGACAGGGAGAAGTACTTC. Amino acid sequence: CASSPRDREKYF.

V and J are TRBV19 and TRBJ2-5, with D perhaps TRBD1 (6 bases). Germline CDR1 is LNHDA and CDR2 is SQIVND (reference sequence). This CDR3 spans 13 amino acids. The V and J ends lost 6 bases and 2 bases respectively, with 10 bases between them. The CDR3 nucleotides read TGTGCCAGTAGGAGCAGGGGACAAGAGACCCAGTACTTC. Its translation: CASRSRGQETQYF.

This clonotype has a handful of counts. This chain links TRBV5-1 with TRBJ2-7, with 7 nucleotides matching TRBD2. Per the germline V gene, CDR1 is SGHRS and CDR2 is YFSETQ. The junction had 11 bases not matched to a gene; V was cut back by 7 bases and J by 4 bases. The CDR3 runs 14 residues. CDR3 DNA: TGCGCCAGCCGACCGGGGGGAAGCGTTTACGAGCAGTACTTC. The encoded protein is CASRPGGSVYEQYF.

The chain has TRBV21-1 and TRBJ2-4; the table's TRBD2 call for D was not verified on the DNA. TRBV21-1 is a known pseudogene. The CDR3 is made up of 16 amino acids. DNA of the CDR3: TGTGCCAGCAGCAAAGGGCACCTAGCGGGAGTGAATGAGCAGTACTTC. Translation gives CASSKGHLAGVNEQYF.

This rearrangement joins TRBV2 to TRBJ2-7; unclear D gene. CDR1 is SNHLY and CDR2 is FYNNEI in the germline V gene. The V and J ends lost 7 bases and 2 bases respectively, with 15 bases between them. The CDR3 length is 14 residues. The CDR3 loop is CASTQGLWAYEQYF. The CDR3 bases are TGTGCCAGCACCCAAGGGCTTTGGGCCTACGAGCAGTACTTC.

The V and J genes are TRBV20-1 and TRBJ2-5; D gene ambiguous. Trimming left V 5 bases short and J 3 bases short, with 16 bases between. The germline gives CDR1 DFQATT, CDR2 SNEGSKA (reference sequence). This CDR3 spans 14 amino acids. CDR3 residues: CSAPEHGRKETQYF. The CDR3 coding sequence is TGCAGTGCTCCGGAACACGGGCGTAAAGAGACCCAGTACTTC.

With respect to this clonotype: Mismatch with germline at one junction end may stem from a read error. The chain carries TRBV28 and TRBJ2-7; TRBD2 might be the D (5 bases). Matching the DNA end better, TRBJ2-5 makes the J call doubtful. The germline V gene encodes CDR1 MDHEN and CDR2 SYDVKM. This CDR3 has 14 amino acids. CDR3 nucleotides: TGTGCCGGCAGTTTATCTGGGAGTTCACAGACCCAGTACTTC. Protein sequence: CAGSLSGSSQTQYF.